The T cell receptor beta chain described here comes from a study of T cell responses to AZD1222 COVID-19 vaccine. V lost 8 bases and J lost 0; bases outside the gene matches: 7. Germline CDR1 reads WNHNN; CDR2 reads SYGVQD (reference sequence). This CDR3 spans 14 amino acids. The repertoire was sequenced with immunoSEQ multiplex PCR; TCRdb's copy has only in-frame clones and lacks some. The data contain 130,000 to 150,000 clones, 90% to 95% of them singletons. The rearrangement links TRBV10-1 to TRBJ2-7; 7 nucleotides align to TRBD1. Sequenced here: peripheral blood, sampled on day 0 of MenACWY control vaccination. This receptor was obtained from an adult in good health. The CDR3 spells CASGPGQNSYEQYF. In nucleotides, the CDR3 is TGCGCCAGCGGTCCGGGACAGAACTCCTACGAGCAGTACTTC.